The next 10 T cell receptor beta chains were all read from a single sample in a study of blood T cell repertoires in COVID-19 (dated by TCRdb to about 2020). The library was obtained by the immunoSEQ multiplex PCR assay. TCRdb's version of the immuneACCESS table is confined to in-frame rearrangements and falls short of the full clone set. An unresolved V gene accounts for under half of the shortfall where checked; the remainder is of unknown origin. The sample table holds 210,000 or so clones, of which roughly 88% were seen once. The ten most abundant clones make up about 4% of the sample. The sequencing input was PBMCs or T cells enriched from blood (not recorded which). These receptors all stem from a woman in her 30s who had been exposed to COVID-19.

This CDR3 reads CASSQDQGLGADYNEQFF. In nucleotides, the CDR3 is TGCGCCAGCAGCCAAGATCAGGGGTTAGGAGCGGACTACAATGAGCAGTTCTTC. This chain uses TRBV4-1 with TRBJ2-1; D perhaps matches TRBD1 (6 bases). The CDR3 contains 18 residues. Trimming stripped 0 bases from V and 3 bases from J, with 18 bases between. Germline V gene data show CDR1 as MGHRA and CDR2 as YSYEKL.

In nucleotides, the CDR3 is TGTGCCAGCAGGTATTTTCAGGGTTCCGAGCAGTACTTC. Protein product: CASRYFQGSEQYF. The V call is TRBV11-2, the J call TRBJ2-7; tentative D call: TRBD1 (5 bases). Trimming removed 6 bases from V and 6 bases from J, with 15 bases in between. The CDR3 totals 13 residues. Germline V gene lookup returns CDR1 SGHAT and CDR2 FQNNGV.

To note about this clone: Germline is not matched at one junction end, which may reflect a read error. The chain uses TRBV28 and TRBJ1-2; D perhaps matches TRBD1 (6 bases). The CDR3 covers 12 residues. Germline CDR1 is MDHEN and CDR2 is SYDVKM. CDR3 in DNA: TGTGCCAGCAGTCCATGGGACAAGGGTCAAGCCTTC. Protein: CASSPWDKGQAF.

The chain is built from TRBV2 and TRBJ1-5, with 7 bases aligning to TRBD1. V was clipped by 6 bases and J by 5 bases; unmatched bases: 10. The CDR3 is 15 amino acids. Germline assignment: CDR1 SNHLY and CDR2 FYNNEI. The CDR3 here is CASRLEGQPYQPQHF. CDR3 sequence (DNA): TGTGCCAGCAGGTTGGAGGGACAGCCCTATCAGCCCCAGCATTTT. The full variable domain, its missing parts supplied by reference TRBV2 and TRBJ1-5, is EPEVTQTPSHQVTQMGQEVILRCVPISNHLYFYWYRQILGQKVEFLVSFYNNEISEKSEIFDDQFSVERPDGSNFTLKIRSTKLEDSAMYFCASRLEGQPYQPQHFGDGTRLSIL.

This chain joins TRBV18 and TRBJ1-2; weak D call: TRBD1 (5 bases). The CDR3 contains 15 residues. V lost 2 bases and J 2 bases, leaving 12 bases between the germline ends. Germline values: CDR1 KGHSH, CDR2 LQKENI. CDR3 sequence reads: CASSPLETANYGYTF. The CDR3, as DNA: TGTGCCAGCTCACCATTGGAGACAGCCAACTATGGCTACACCTTC.

The rearrangement joins TRBV2 to TRBJ2-7, with 8 positions matching TRBD2. Germline V gene sequence: CDR1 SNHLY, CDR2 FYNNEI. The CDR3 runs to 14 residues. V lost 6 bases to trimming and J lost 2 bases; unmatched junction nucleotides: 6. The CDR3 bases are TGTGCCAGCAGGCGGACTAGCCGCACCTACGAGCAGTACTTC. It codes for CASRRTSRTYEQYF.

The genes are TRBV27 and TRBJ2-7; 10 nucleotides align to TRBD1. This CDR3 spans 14 amino acids. The germline V gene has CDR1 MNHEY and CDR2 SMNVEV (reference sequence). Trimming removed 6 bases from V and 0 bases from J; junction bases left unmatched: 2. CDR3 sequence reads: CASRRTGGSYEQYF. CDR3 nucleotide sequence: TGTGCCAGCAGGCGGACAGGGGGCTCCTACGAGCAGTACTTC.

The gene calls are TRBV12-3 or TRBV12-4 and TRBJ1-1, with 7 bases that match TRBD1. The CDR3 runs 13 residues. Trimming took 5 bases from V and 5 from J; bases not matched to a gene: 5. The CDR3 DNA reads as TGTGCCAGCAGTCTAAACAGGGGTACTGAAGCTTTCTTT. Translation gives CASSLNRGTEAFF.

The V call is TRBV9, the J call TRBJ2-2; tentatively, D is TRBD2 (5 bases). This CDR3 is 16 amino acids long. Germline-derived CDR1 and CDR2 are SGDLS and YYNGEE. Trimming took off 0 bases at V and 7 bases at J, with 16 bases between the two ends. CDR3 DNA: TGTGCCAGCAGCGTAGCTACTTCTAGCATCAGCGGGGAGCTGTTTTTT. Translating gives CASSVATSSISGELFF.

The chain carries TRBV3-1 (or the pseudogene TRBV3-2) and TRBJ2-3, with D possibly being TRBD2 (5 bases). The V and J ends lost 5 bases and 2 bases respectively, with 8 bases between them. Germline V gene sequence: CDR1 LGHDT, CDR2 YNNKEL (reference sequence). This CDR3 region has 13 residues. Here the CDR3 reads CASSIGDTDTQYF. The DNA for the CDR3 is TGTGCCAGCAGCATCGGGGACACAGATACGCAGTATTTT.